The 4 T cell receptor beta chains presented below share a single source sample, sequenced in a study of cytomegalovirus exposure and HLA in healthy donors (dated by TCRdb to 2015 to 2018). The library came from the immunoSEQ multiplex PCR assay. A mixture of 60 forward primers for TCR Vbeta segments and 13 reverse primers for TCR Jbeta segments was used in the multiplex PCR. The table comes from immuneACCESS by way of TCRdb, which keeps in-frame sequences with V and J called. Part of the clones is missing from these tables; in studies checked, under half for an unresolved V gene and the rest for unknown reasons. This sample is represented by 95,000 to 150,000 clones; around 80% of them were singletons. Together, the top ten hold 2% to 2.5% of the sample. Sequenced: PBMCs. These receptors were obtained from a man aged 30 to 39 in good health and CMV-seronegative.

This chain links TRBV6-6 with TRBJ2-1; D perhaps matches TRBD1 (6 bases). Germline-derived CDR1 and CDR2 are MNHNY and SVGAGI (reference sequence). This CDR3 is 15 amino acids long. The ends were cut back, 2 bases at V and 7 bases at J, with 15 bases in the middle. Here the CDR3 reads CASSYDRLGMNEQFF. The CDR3 DNA sequence: TGTGCCAGCAGTTACGACAGGCTAGGTATGAATGAGCAGTTCTTC.

This clone was detected once. The chain employs TRBV5-4 and TRBJ1-6, with D maybe TRBD1 (6 bases). The CDR3 has 14 amino acids. CDR1 and CDR2 from the germline V gene are SGHNT and YYREEE (reference sequence). V lost 0 bases, J lost 10 bases, and 11 bases lay in between. The CDR3 coding sequence is TGTGCCAGCAGCTTGGACAGGGCTATGTCACCCCTCCACTTT. Its translation: CASSLDRAMSPLHF.

V and J are TRBV4-1 and TRBJ2-5, with TRBD1 matching over 8 bases. J lost 5 bases, V lost 0 bases, and 8 bases had no gene match. Per germline, CDR1 MGHRA and CDR2 YSYEKL. This CDR3 has 16 residues. The CDR3, as DNA: TGCGCCAGCAGCCAAGATGTGGCAGGGGGCTCGGAGACCCAGTACTTC. It is translated as CASSQDVAGGSETQYF.

V is TRBV18 and J is TRBJ1-2; 9 nucleotides line up with TRBD1. CDR1 is KGHSH and CDR2 is LQKENI in the germline V gene. The CDR3 sequence is 16 residues long. Losses at the gene ends were 2 bases for V and 3 bases for J; bases not matched to a gene: 7. CDR3 sequence (DNA): TGTGCCAGCTCACCAAACAGGGGGCGAGTTGACTATGGCTACACCTTC. This translates into CASSPNRGRVDYGYTF. Complete variable domain (other parts from reference TRBV18 and TRBJ1-2): NAGVMQNPRHLVRRRGQEARLRCSPMKGHSHVYWYRQLPEEGLKFMVYLQKENIIDESGMPKERFSAEFPKEGPSILRIQQVVRGDSAAYFCASSPNRGRVDYGYTFGSGTRLTVV.